This T cell receptor (beta chain) was found in a study of OX40 agonist ivuxolimab in advanced cancers. From germline, CDR1 is SGHVS and CDR2 FQNEAQ. Trimming removed 5 bases at V and 5 bases at J, with 21 bases between. CDR3 size: 16 residues. TCRdb's table, derived via immunoSEQ multiplex PCR, lists solely in-frame clones and lacks some. The sample shows over 15,000 clones, about four fifths of them seen only once. This clonotype originated in an adult with an advanced solid tumor such as melanoma, head and neck, liver or kidney cancer. The chain has TRBV7-8 and TRBJ1-1; perhaps TRBD1 as D (6 bases). This specimen was CD4+ or CD8+ T cells sorted from blood, taken in a trial of the OX40 agonist ivuxolimab. The CDR3 bases are TGTGCCAGCAGCACACTATTGGACAGCCGGTTAACTGAAGCTTTCTTT. Translation gives CASSTLLDSRLTEAFF.